Below, 32 T cell receptor beta chains from the same sample are listed, as sequenced in a study of OX40 agonist ivuxolimab in advanced cancers. Sequencing used immunoSEQ multiplex PCR; TCRdb keeps in-frame clones, though not all of them. Among about 73,000 clones, 80% to 90% were seen once, and the ten largest hold about 10%. Sequenced here: CD4+ or CD8+ T cells sorted from blood, sampled in a trial of the OX40 agonist ivuxolimab. The receptors originated from an adult with an advanced solid tumor such as melanoma, head and neck, liver or kidney cancer.

The chain joins TRBV7-8 to TRBJ2-2; 7 positions agree with TRBD1. J was trimmed by 4 bases and V by 5 bases; bases with no gene match: 13. Looked up from germline, CDR1 is SGHVS and CDR2 is FQNEAQ. The CDR3 is made up of 17 amino acids. CDR3: CASSAGVRGLGTGELFF. DNA of the CDR3: TGTGCCAGCAGCGCAGGCGTAAGGGGGCTGGGCACCGGGGAGCTGTTTTTT.

This chain joins TRBV29-1 and TRBJ2-7; D is undetermined. The CDR3 spans 12 residues. V lost 1 base to trimming and J lost 0 bases, with 4 bases between them. Germline CDR1 and CDR2: SQVTM and ANQGSEA. Here the CDR3 reads CSVEGSSYEQYF. Here the CDR3 DNA reads TGCAGCGTTGAAGGGAGCTCCTACGAGCAGTACTTC.

This sequence joins TRBV4-2 and TRBJ2-4, with 7 bases aligning to TRBD2. Per germline, CDR1 LGHNA and CDR2 YNFKEQ. V lost 1 base to trimming and J lost 0 bases; unmatched junction nucleotides: 12. The CDR3 spans 19 residues. CDR3 nucleotides: TGTGCCAGCAGCCAAGTAGTCGGAGAGGCGGGAGTAGCCAAAAACATTCAGTACTTC. This translates into CASSQVVGEAGVAKNIQYF.

The chain combines TRBV9 with TRBJ1-2; D call uncertain. The germline V gene encodes CDR1 SGDLS and CDR2 YYNGEE. The CDR3 contains 12 residues. The V and J ends lost 6 bases and 6 bases respectively, with 12 bases between them. The CDR3 DNA is TGTGCCAGCACCCGGGAGCAGAATGGCTACACCTTC. Protein sequence: CASTREQNGYTF.

The chain couples TRBV27 to TRBJ2-1; TRBD2 is a possible D gene (6 bases). Germline V gene lookup returns CDR1 MNHEY and CDR2 SMNVEV (reference sequence). This CDR3 has 12 amino acids. Trimming pared 4 bases from V and 7 bases from J, leaving 8 bases between. The chain's CDR3 is CASSYGGNEQFF. DNA of the CDR3: TGTGCCAGCAGTTACGGGGGAAATGAGCAGTTCTTC.

This clone was counted a single time. CDR3 residues: CSVVGAGGAGLFF. The CDR3 DNA follows: TGCAGCGTTGTAGGGGCAGGGGGCGCGGGCCTGTTTTTT. This sequence joins TRBV29-1 and TRBJ1-4, with TRBD1 matching 8 bases. This CDR3 has 13 amino acids. With 4 bases clipped from V and 14 bases from J, the junction kept 12 bases outside the gene matches. CDR1 SQVTM and CDR2 ANQGSEA come from the germline V gene.

The V and J genes are TRBV4-1 and TRBJ2-7; 11 bases are shared with TRBD1. Germline CDR1 is MGHRA and CDR2 is YSYEKL. Unmatched junction bases numbered 3, after V lost 4 bases and J lost 1 base. The CDR3 is made up of 15 amino acids. The CDR3 protein is CASSPGQGASYEQYF. In nucleotides, the CDR3 is TGCGCCAGCAGCCCCGGACAGGGGGCGTCCTACGAGCAGTACTTC.

This clone appeared a few times. The chain carries TRBV19 and TRBJ1-1, with 9 nucleotides matching TRBD1. The germline CDR1 and CDR2 sequences are LNHDA and SQIVND (reference sequence). There are 16 residues in the CDR3. The trim removed 7 bases at V and 7 bases at J, leaving 16 bases unmatched. The CDR3 DNA reads as TGTGCCAGTACCGGGGGGACAGGGAGAGTCTTGGATGAAGCTTTCTTT. This sequence encodes CASTGGTGRVLDEAFF.

V and J are TRBV9 and TRBJ2-1, with D perhaps TRBD1 (6 bases). The CDR3 extends over 14 amino acids. V lost 3 bases, J lost 4 bases, and 11 bases lay in between. The germline gives CDR1 SGDLS, CDR2 YYNGEE. The CDR3 sequence: CASSGAGVYNEQFF. In DNA, the CDR3 is TGTGCCAGCAGCGGGGCAGGGGTTTACAATGAGCAGTTCTTC.

The chain links TRBV19 to TRBJ1-5; D perhaps matches TRBD1 (5 bases). The CDR3 spans 13 residues. Germline values: CDR1 LNHDA, CDR2 SQIVND (reference sequence). Between the trimmed V and J ends, which lost 9 bases and 6 bases, there was a span of 15 bases. The CDR3 nucleotides read TGTGCCAGCCGCAGGGACGGAGGTCAGCCCCAGCATTTT. This codes for CASRRDGGQPQHF.

J is TRBJ2-1 and V is TRBV10-1; a possible D gene is TRBD1 (6 bases). CDR3 length: 16 amino acids. The ends were cut back, 3 bases at V and 6 bases at J, with 18 bases in the middle. CDR1 is WNHNN, CDR2 SYGVQD, per germline (reference sequence). Written as DNA, the CDR3 is TGCGCCAGCAGTGAACAGGGACGTTCAGCTATCAATGAGCAGTTCTTC. Translated, it gives CASSEQGRSAINEQFF.

The chain links TRBV10-2 to TRBJ2-7; a possible D gene is TRBD1 (5 bases). The CDR3 extends over 13 amino acids. In germline, CDR1 is WSHSY, CDR2 SAAADI. The V and J ends lost 4 bases and 0 bases respectively, with 7 bases between them. In DNA form, the CDR3 reads TGCGCCAGCAGTGGACAGTACTCCTACGAGCAGTACTTC. This sequence encodes CASSGQYSYEQYF.

The CDR3 sequence is CSVEGGQEETQYF. The CDR3 DNA is TGCAGCGTTGAAGGTGGGCAAGAAGAGACCCAGTACTTC. The gene calls are TRBV29-1 and TRBJ2-5; unclear D gene. Germline CDR1 is SQVTM and CDR2 is ANQGSEA. V was shortened by 1 base and J by 3 bases, with 9 bases between the two germline ends. This CDR3 contains 13 residues.

This chain links TRBV9 with TRBJ2-7; 13 bases fit TRBD2. The CDR3 covers 15 residues. CDR1 and CDR2 (germline): SGDLS, YYNGEE. With V trimmed by 0 bases and J by 7 bases, 4 bases remained unmatched. CDR3 sequence: CASSVATSGRGEQYF. CDR3 bases: TGTGCCAGCAGCGTAGCTACTAGCGGGAGGGGTGAGCAGTACTTC.

The chain has TRBV7-6 and TRBJ2-7; TRBD2 agrees at 11 bases. The length of the CDR3 is 19 residues. Germline loops: CDR1 SGHVS, CDR2 FNYEAQ. J lost 0 bases, V lost 4 bases, and 14 bases had no gene match. The CDR3 reads CASSSLPSGLADLSYEQYF. The CDR3 coding sequence is TGTGCCAGCAGCTCACTTCCTTCGGGACTAGCGGACCTCTCCTACGAGCAGTACTTC.

This clone appeared a single time. J is TRBJ2-2 and V is TRBV29-1; D uncertain. CDR1 is SQVTM, CDR2 ANQGSEA, per germline. The CDR3 has 14 residues. Trimming stripped 4 bases from V and 0 bases from J, with 9 bases between. DNA for the CDR3: TGCAGCGTTGTGGGCGCCCCGAACACCGGGGAGCTGTTTTTT. Translated, it gives CSVVGAPNTGELFF.

This clone was picked up one time. The chain links TRBV19 to TRBJ2-7; tentative D call: TRBD2 (5 bases). This CDR3 has 13 amino acids. Trimming removed 1 base from V and 5 bases from J, with 9 bases in between. Germline-derived CDR1 and CDR2 are LNHDA and SQIVND (reference sequence). CDR3 region: CASSIVLEDEQYF. CDR3 coding DNA: TGTGCCAGTAGTATAGTCTTGGAGGACGAGCAGTACTTC.

V and J are TRBV6-5 and TRBJ2-1; D is unresolved. The CDR3 is 14 amino acids. Looked up from germline, CDR1 is MNHEY and CDR2 is SVGAGI. Between the trimmed V and J ends, which lost 6 bases and 1 base, there was a span of 10 bases. The CDR3 sequence is CASSPPISYNEQFF. The CDR3 DNA is TGTGCCAGCAGCCCCCCTATTTCCTACAATGAGCAGTTCTTC.

This clone was seen a handful of times. The V call is TRBV11-2, the J call TRBJ2-7; 7 nucleotides match TRBD2. V shed 2 bases and J 7 bases; nucleotides not matched to a gene: 11. Germline V gene data show CDR1 as SGHAT and CDR2 as FQNNGV. The CDR3 is 15 residues long. CDR3 DNA: TGTGCCAGCAGCTTAACCAGGGAGGGCCGAGGGGAGCAGTACTTC. Translated: CASSLTREGRGEQYF.

The rearrangement uses TRBV27 and TRBJ1-1, with 7 nucleotides matching TRBD1. Trimming took 5 bases from V and 6 from J; bases not matched to a gene: 9. The CDR3 has 14 amino acids. CDR1 and CDR2 from the germline V gene are MNHEY and SMNVEV (reference sequence). The DNA for the CDR3 is TGTGCCAGCAGTGCGGGACAGTTGATACCTGAAGCTTTCTTT. It codes for CASSAGQLIPEAFF.

This chain links TRBV19 with TRBJ2-3; 10 bases are a match to TRBD1. Germline loops: CDR1 LNHDA, CDR2 SQIVND (reference sequence). With 4 bases clipped from V and 5 bases from J, the junction kept 9 bases outside the gene matches. The CDR3 totals 16 residues. DNA for the CDR3: TGTGCCAGTAGTACCTCGACAGGGGGCGAAGGAGATACGCAGTATTTT. The encoded protein is CASSTSTGGEGDTQYF.

CDR3 sequence reads: CASSPRTAIYYGYTF. The CDR3 nucleotides read TGTGCCAGTAGTCCCCGGACAGCGATTTATTATGGCTACACCTTC. The chain uses TRBV19 and TRBJ1-2; possible D gene TRBD1, 6 bases. V lost 5 bases, J lost 5 bases, and 18 bases lay in between. The CDR3 loop spans 15 amino acids. Germline values: CDR1 LNHDA, CDR2 SQIVND (reference sequence).

This rearrangement joins TRBV7-2 to TRBJ2-3; the match to TRBD2 covers 12 bases. V dropped 4 bases and J dropped 4; count of bases not matched to a gene: 6. The germline gives CDR1 SGHTA, CDR2 FQGNSA. CDR3 length: 16 residues. The CDR3 DNA follows: TGTGCCAGCAGCTCGCGACTAGCGGGAGCCGCAGATACGCAGTATTTT. Protein sequence: CASSSRLAGAADTQYF.

The rearrangement links TRBV28 to TRBJ1-1; 9 nucleotides match TRBD1. The CDR3 length is 14 residues. The germline CDR1 and CDR2 sequences are MDHEN and SYDVKM. The V segment lost 7 bases and the J segment 5 bases; nucleotides outside the gene matches: 8. CDR3 loop: CASKPQGAGTEAFF. CDR3 sequence (DNA): TGTGCCAGCAAACCACAGGGGGCTGGGACTGAAGCTTTCTTT.

The chain joins TRBV13 to TRBJ2-1; 8 bases fit TRBD2. This CDR3 region has 17 residues. V trimming: 4 bases; J trimming: 6 bases; junction bases outside the gene matches: 14. Germline CDR1 and CDR2: PRHDT and FYEKMQ (reference sequence). The chain's CDR3 is CASSSQRLALRGNEQFF. CDR3 DNA sequence: TGTGCCAGCAGCTCCCAGAGACTAGCGCTACGCGGCAATGAGCAGTTCTTC.

V gene TRBV5-5 combines with J gene TRBJ2-7, with D perhaps being TRBD1 or TRBD2 (6 bases each). Germline CDR1 is SGHKS and CDR2 is YYEKEE (reference sequence). This CDR3 comprises 18 residues. V lost 0 bases to trimming and J lost 3 bases, with 22 bases between them. The CDR3 coding sequence is TGTGCCAGCAGCTTGGCCGTCTTGGGGGGCCATCTACACTACGAGCAGTACTTC. Translating it yields CASSLAVLGGHLHYEQYF.

The CDR3 reads CASSPDRNSLEQYF. The CDR3 bases are TGTGCCAGCAGCCCCGACAGGAATTCCCTCGAGCAGTACTTC. The V call is TRBV9, the J call TRBJ2-7; a weak D match, TRBD1 (6 bases). Deletions cut 4 bases from V and 6 bases from J, with 17 bases between. Germline values: CDR1 SGDLS, CDR2 YYNGEE. CDR3 length: 14 amino acids.

V usage is TRBV10-1 and J usage is TRBJ2-7, with a possible D match to TRBD2 (5 bases). Per the germline V gene, CDR1 is WNHNN and CDR2 is SYGVQD (reference sequence). Trimming took 4 bases from V and 6 from J, leaving 16 bases between them. CDR3 size: 14 residues. The CDR3 region has the DNA TGCGCCAGCAGTGGAGGTACCCTCGAGGGCGAGCAGTACTTC. Translation: CASSGGTLEGEQYF.

This clone came up once. The chain has TRBV7-9 and TRBJ2-1; D is unresolved. Germline CDR1 and CDR2: SEHNR and FQNEAQ (reference sequence). The CDR3 consists of 13 residues. V dropped 1 base and J dropped 12 bases, with 13 bases sitting between them. The CDR3 bases are TGTGCCAGCAGCTTAGTGGATGGACCTGGGCAGTTCTTC. Translated, it gives CASSLVDGPGQFF.

For the CDR3, the DNA is TGTGCCAGCAGCGTAGGTGGGGCCAACGTCCTGACTTTC. Its translation: CASSVGGANVLTF. This rearrangement joins TRBV9 to TRBJ2-6; D unresolved. Trimming left V 0 bases short and J 3 bases short, with 1 base between. The length of the CDR3 is 13 residues. Germline loops: CDR1 SGDLS, CDR2 YYNGEE.

The J gene is TRBJ2-1, the V gene TRBV27; 10 bases agree with TRBD1. Germline V gene sequence: CDR1 MNHEY, CDR2 SMNVEV (reference sequence). The CDR3 has 14 residues. J lost 3 bases, V lost 6 bases, and 2 bases had no gene match. CDR3 in DNA: TGTGCCAGCAGCTGGACAGGGGGCTACAATGAGCAGTTCTTC. Protein: CASSWTGGYNEQFF.

The chain combines TRBV5-6 with TRBJ1-1; the D is unclear. Germline assignment: CDR1 SGHDT and CDR2 YYEEEE. This CDR3 comprises 14 residues. V was trimmed by 0 bases and J by 4 bases, leaving 10 bases between them. The CDR3, as DNA: TGTGCCAGCAGCTTGGAATACTCGGGCACTGAAGCTTTCTTT. It codes for CASSLEYSGTEAFF.